A single sample gave rise to the 17 T cell receptor beta chains below, sequenced in a study of control samples from healthy donors and cancer patients. TCRdb keeps only in-frame clones here, not all; method: immunoSEQ multiplex PCR. The sample includes 260,000 or so clones, over 75% of them seen just once. The material sequenced was PBMCs. These TCRs come from a woman aged 55-75 years with lung cancer.

J is TRBJ2-7 and V is TRBV5-4; no firm D call. This CDR3 is 14 amino acids long. Trimming took 0 bases from V and 5 from J, leaving 12 bases between them. Germline assignment: CDR1 SGHNT and CDR2 YYREEE (reference sequence). The CDR3 spells CASSLVGSGDEQYF. The CDR3 DNA sequence: TGTGCCAGCAGCTTGGTAGGTAGTGGTGACGAGCAGTACTTC.

The rearrangement uses TRBV18 and TRBJ1-4; D is uncertain. V was cut by 0 bases and J by 5 bases, with 10 bases left in between. Germline assignment: CDR1 KGHSH and CDR2 LQKENI. The CDR3 loop spans 15 amino acids. CDR3 loop: CASSPPSQMNEKLFF. In DNA, the CDR3 is TGTGCCAGCTCACCACCGTCTCAGATGAATGAAAAACTGTTTTTT.

V is TRBV28 and J is TRBJ2-1, with 13 bases lining up with TRBD2. Germline CDR1 reads MDHEN; CDR2 reads SYDVKM. The ends lost 8 bases at V and 8 bases at J; junction bases unmatched: 6. The CDR3 consists of 14 residues. The CDR3 DNA sequence: TGTGCCAGCGATGGGACTAGCGGGATGCATGAGCAGTTCTTC. It yields the protein CASDGTSGMHEQFF.

The CDR3 coding sequence is TGTGCCAGCAGTGTCCCGGGGCCCTCCTACGAGCAGTACTTC. Its translation is CASSVPGPSYEQYF. The chain has TRBV2 and TRBJ2-7; D is perhaps TRBD1 or TRBD2 (5 bases each). Looked up from germline, CDR1 is SNHLY and CDR2 is FYNNEI. V was trimmed by 4 bases and J by 0 bases, leaving 10 bases between them. The CDR3 loop spans 14 amino acids.

CDR3 sequence (DNA): TGTGCCAGCAGTTACGGGAGAAACCTTTACGAGCAGTACTTC. Its protein product is CASSYGRNLYEQYF. The chain has TRBV6-5 and TRBJ2-7, with D maybe TRBD2 (5 bases). This CDR3 region has 14 residues. Trimming pared 2 bases from V and 4 bases from J, leaving 12 bases between. Germline V gene sequence: CDR1 MNHEY, CDR2 SVGAGI.

The V gene is TRBV6-5, the J gene TRBJ1-1; no clear D gene. Germline V gene data show CDR1 as MNHEY and CDR2 as SVGAGI. The germline V and J ends were trimmed by 2 bases and 4 bases, with 8 bases remaining between them. The CDR3 runs 13 residues. CDR3 in amino acids: CASSYPGGTEAFF. CDR3 bases: TGTGCCAGCAGTTACCCGGGTGGCACTGAAGCTTTCTTT.

This clone was recorded only once. J is TRBJ2-7 and V is TRBV30; 10 nucleotides line up with TRBD2. V lost 2 bases and J lost 5; bases outside the gene matches: 9. The germline CDR1 and CDR2 sequences are GTSNPN and SVGIG (reference sequence). The CDR3 runs to 15 residues. This CDR3 is CAWSRRAGGFNEQYF. CDR3 DNA: TGTGCCTGGAGTAGAAGAGCGGGAGGGTTCAACGAGCAGTACTTC.

The J gene is TRBJ2-2, the V gene TRBV7-3; D gene unclear. Germline lookup yields CDR1 SGHTA and CDR2 FQGTGA. This CDR3 has 14 amino acids. The V end was cut by 7 bases, the J end by 2 bases, with 11 bases between. As DNA, the CDR3 is TGTGCCAGCACCCTAGGCTATAACACCGGGGAGCTGTTTTTT. This encodes CASTLGYNTGELFF.

This chain uses TRBV15 with TRBJ2-1; D might be TRBD2 (5 bases). Germline assignment: CDR1 LNHNV and CDR2 YYDKDF (reference sequence). V lost 0 bases and J lost 9, with 12 bases in between. This CDR3 comprises 14 residues. DNA of the CDR3: TGTGCCACCAGCAGAGATCAAATCGGGGTTGAGCAGTTCTTC. Amino acid sequence: CATSRDQIGVEQFF.

The chain combines TRBV2 with TRBJ2-3, with 9 nucleotides matching TRBD2. CDR1 is SNHLY and CDR2 is FYNNEI in the germline V gene. The CDR3 length is 16 residues. The J segment lost 2 bases and the V segment lost 7 bases, leaving 10 bases of the junction unmatched. The CDR3 protein is CASMRSLAGYTDTQYF. The CDR3 DNA reads as TGTGCCAGCATGAGGTCCCTAGCGGGGTACACAGATACGCAGTATTTT.

The genes are TRBV2 and TRBJ2-3; 7 positions match TRBD2. The CDR3 runs 12 residues. V gave up 6 bases and J gave up 5 bases; unmatched junction bases: 2. The germline gives CDR1 SNHLY, CDR2 FYNNEI. CDR3 bases: TGTGCCAGCAGCCGGGGGGTAGATACGCAGTATTTT. Translated: CASSRGVDTQYF.

The chain joins TRBV11-3 to TRBJ1-3; D perhaps matches TRBD1 (5 bases). Germline V gene lookup returns CDR1 SGHNT and CDR2 YENEEA. V lost 4 bases, J lost 0 bases, and 16 bases lay in between. The CDR3 contains 17 residues. The CDR3 DNA is TGTGCCAGCAGCTCTGATGAAAGGGGCCGCTCTGGAAACACCATATATTTT. It encodes CASSSDERGRSGNTIYF.

This chain joins TRBV6-2 or TRBV6-3 and TRBJ2-5; D is ambiguous. This CDR3 comprises 13 residues. V lost 3 bases to trimming and J lost 3 bases, with 8 bases between them. The germline CDR1 and CDR2 sequences are MNHEY and SVGEGT. CDR3: CASSYGMKETQYF. CDR3 coding DNA: TGTGCCAGCAGTTATGGGATGAAAGAGACCCAGTACTTC.

The chain couples TRBV6-5 to TRBJ1-6; D remains ambiguous. Per the germline V gene, CDR1 is MNHEY and CDR2 is SVGAGI. Trimming stripped 0 bases from V and 7 bases from J, with 4 bases between. This CDR3 spans 13 amino acids. CDR3 protein: CASSYSSNSPLHF. Written as DNA, the CDR3 is TGTGCCAGCAGTTACTCCTCGAATTCACCCCTCCACTTT.

V is TRBV18 and J is TRBJ2-1, with D perhaps TRBD2 (6 bases). The CDR3 covers 17 residues. Trimming pared 2 bases from V and 3 bases from J, leaving 17 bases between. Germline V CDR1 and CDR2: KGHSH, LQKENI. DNA of the CDR3: TGTGCCAGCTCACCAAGAGCGGGTTGGCCCTACTACAATGAGCAGTTCTTC. This codes for CASSPRAGWPYYNEQFF.

This clone was seen many times. V usage is TRBV18 and J usage is TRBJ1-5; D gene unclear. Trimming cost V 4 bases and J 2 bases, with 15 bases left between them. There are 16 residues in the CDR3. Germline V lookup: CDR1 KGHSH, CDR2 LQKENI. The CDR3 is CASSLPYRDRNQPQHF. CDR3 DNA sequence: TGTGCCAGCTCACTGCCTTACCGGGATCGCAATCAGCCCCAGCATTTT.

The J gene is TRBJ2-7, the V gene TRBV18; 11 nucleotides align to TRBD2. Germline assignment: CDR1 KGHSH and CDR2 LQKENI. The CDR3 is made up of 14 amino acids. The junction had 1 base not matched to a gene; V was cut back by 3 bases and J by 3 bases. In DNA form, the CDR3 reads TGTGCCAGCTCACCCGGGACTAGCGGCTACGAGCAGTACTTC. It yields the protein CASSPGTSGYEQYF.